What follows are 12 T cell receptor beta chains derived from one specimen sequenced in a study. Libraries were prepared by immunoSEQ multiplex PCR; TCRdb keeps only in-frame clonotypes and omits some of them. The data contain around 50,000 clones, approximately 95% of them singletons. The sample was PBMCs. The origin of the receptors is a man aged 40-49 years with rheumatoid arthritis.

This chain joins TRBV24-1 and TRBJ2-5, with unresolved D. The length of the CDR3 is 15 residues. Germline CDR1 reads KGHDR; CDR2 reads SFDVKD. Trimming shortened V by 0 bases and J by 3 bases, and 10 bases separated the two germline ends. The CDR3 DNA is TGTGCCACCAGTGATTTGTGGGGTCTCAAAGAGACCCAGTACTTC. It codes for CATSDLWGLKETQYF.

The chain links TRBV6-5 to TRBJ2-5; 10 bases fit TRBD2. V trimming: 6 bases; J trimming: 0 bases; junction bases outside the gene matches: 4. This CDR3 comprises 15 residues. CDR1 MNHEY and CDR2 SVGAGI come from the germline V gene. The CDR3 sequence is CASRALAGYQETQYF. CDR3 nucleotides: TGTGCCAGCAGGGCACTAGCGGGGTACCAAGAGACCCAGTACTTC.

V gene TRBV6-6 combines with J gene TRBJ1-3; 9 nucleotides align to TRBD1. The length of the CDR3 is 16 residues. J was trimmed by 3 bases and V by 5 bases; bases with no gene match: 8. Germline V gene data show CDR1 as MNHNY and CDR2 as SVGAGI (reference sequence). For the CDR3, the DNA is TGTGCCAGCAGTACATCGACAGGGGGATTTGGAAACACCATATATTTT. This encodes CASSTSTGGFGNTIYF.

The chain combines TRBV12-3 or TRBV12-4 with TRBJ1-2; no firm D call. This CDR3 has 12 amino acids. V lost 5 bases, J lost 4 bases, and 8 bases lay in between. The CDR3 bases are TGTGCCAGCAGTCTCGATGGCTATGGCTACACCTTC. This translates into CASSLDGYGYTF.

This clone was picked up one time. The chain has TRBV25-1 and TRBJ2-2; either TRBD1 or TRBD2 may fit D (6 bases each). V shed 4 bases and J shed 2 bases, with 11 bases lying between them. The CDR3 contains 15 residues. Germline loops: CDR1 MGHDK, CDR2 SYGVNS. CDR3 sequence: CASSAGGLNTGELFF. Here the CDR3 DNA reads TGTGCCAGCAGTGCTGGGGGGCTAAACACCGGGGAGCTGTTTTTT.

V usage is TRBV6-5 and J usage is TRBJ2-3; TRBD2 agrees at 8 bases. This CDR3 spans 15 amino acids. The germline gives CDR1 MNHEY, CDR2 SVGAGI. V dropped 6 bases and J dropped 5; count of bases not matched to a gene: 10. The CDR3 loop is CASRGLATGEDTQYF. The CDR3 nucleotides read TGTGCCAGCAGAGGACTAGCCACGGGAGAAGATACGCAGTATTTT.

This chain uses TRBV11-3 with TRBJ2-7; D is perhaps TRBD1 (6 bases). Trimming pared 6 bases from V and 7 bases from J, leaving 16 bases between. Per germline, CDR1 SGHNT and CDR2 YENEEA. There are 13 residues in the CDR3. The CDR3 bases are TGTGCCAGCAGGACTCCCCCCCAGGGGGAGCAGTACTTC. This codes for CASRTPPQGEQYF.

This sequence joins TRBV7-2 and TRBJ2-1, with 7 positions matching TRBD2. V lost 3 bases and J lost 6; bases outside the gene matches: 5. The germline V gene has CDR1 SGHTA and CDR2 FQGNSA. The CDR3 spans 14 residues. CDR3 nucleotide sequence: TGTGCCAGCAGCTTTTCCCTAGCGGCCAATGAGCAGTTCTTC. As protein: CASSFSLAANEQFF.

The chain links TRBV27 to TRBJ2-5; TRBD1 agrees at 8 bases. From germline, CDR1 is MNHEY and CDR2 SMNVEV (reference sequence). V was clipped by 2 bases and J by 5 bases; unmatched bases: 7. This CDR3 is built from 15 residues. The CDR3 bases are TGTGCCAGCAGTTTACAGGGGGCCGAAGTGGAGACCCAGTACTTC. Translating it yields CASSLQGAEVETQYF.

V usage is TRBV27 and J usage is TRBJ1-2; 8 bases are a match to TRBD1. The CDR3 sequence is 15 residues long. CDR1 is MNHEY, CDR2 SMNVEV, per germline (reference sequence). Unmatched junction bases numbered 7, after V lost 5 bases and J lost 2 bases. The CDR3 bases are TGTGCCAGCAGTCCAGGGACAGGATGGAACTATGGCTACACCTTC. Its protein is CASSPGTGWNYGYTF.

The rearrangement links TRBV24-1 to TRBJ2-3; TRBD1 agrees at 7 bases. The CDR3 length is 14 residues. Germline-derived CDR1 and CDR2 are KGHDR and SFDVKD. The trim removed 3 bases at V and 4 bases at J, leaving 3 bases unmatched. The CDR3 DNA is TGTGCCACCAGTGATGCCCAGGGGGCAGATACGCAGTATTTT. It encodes CATSDAQGADTQYF.

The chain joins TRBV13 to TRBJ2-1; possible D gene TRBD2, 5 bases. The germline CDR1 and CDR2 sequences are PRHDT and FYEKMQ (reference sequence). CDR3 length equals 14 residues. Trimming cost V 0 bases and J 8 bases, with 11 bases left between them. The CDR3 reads CASSLGDYPDEQFF. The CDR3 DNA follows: TGTGCCAGCAGCTTAGGCGACTATCCGGATGAGCAGTTCTTC.